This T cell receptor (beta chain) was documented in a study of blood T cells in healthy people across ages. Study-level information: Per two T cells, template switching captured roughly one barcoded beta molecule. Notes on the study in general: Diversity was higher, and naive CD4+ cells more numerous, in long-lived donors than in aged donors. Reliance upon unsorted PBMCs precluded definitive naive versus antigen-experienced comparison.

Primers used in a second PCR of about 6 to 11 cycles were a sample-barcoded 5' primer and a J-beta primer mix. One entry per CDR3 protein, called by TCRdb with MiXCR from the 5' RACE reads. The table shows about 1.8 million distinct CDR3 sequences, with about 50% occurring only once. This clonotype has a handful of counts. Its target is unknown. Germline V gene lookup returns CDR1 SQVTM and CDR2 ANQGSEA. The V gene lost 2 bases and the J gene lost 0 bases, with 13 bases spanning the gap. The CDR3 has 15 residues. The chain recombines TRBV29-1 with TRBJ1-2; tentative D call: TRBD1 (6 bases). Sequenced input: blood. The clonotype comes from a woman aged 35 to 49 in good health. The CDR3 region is CSVELRSGANYGYTF. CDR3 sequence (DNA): TGCAGCGTTGAACTTCGCTCAGGGGCTAACTATGGCTACACCTTC.